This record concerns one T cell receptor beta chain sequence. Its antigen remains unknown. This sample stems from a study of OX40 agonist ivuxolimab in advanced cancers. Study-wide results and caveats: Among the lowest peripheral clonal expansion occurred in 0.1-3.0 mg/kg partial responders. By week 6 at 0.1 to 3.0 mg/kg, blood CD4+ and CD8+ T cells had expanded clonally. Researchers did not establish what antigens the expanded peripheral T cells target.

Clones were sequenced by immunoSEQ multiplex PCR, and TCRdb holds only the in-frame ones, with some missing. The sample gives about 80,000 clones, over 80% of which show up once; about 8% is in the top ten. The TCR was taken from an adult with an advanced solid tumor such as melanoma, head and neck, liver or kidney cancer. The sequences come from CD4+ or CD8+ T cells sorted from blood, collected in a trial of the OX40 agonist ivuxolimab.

CDR3 DNA: TGTGCCAGTACACAGAACACCGGGGAGCTGTTTTTT. It is translated as CASTQNTGELFF. The chain couples TRBV19 to TRBJ2-2; D is uncertain. The length of the CDR3 is 12 residues. Germline CDR1 is LNHDA and CDR2 is SQIVND (reference sequence). Between the trimmed V and J ends, which lost 7 bases and 1 base, there was a span of 4 bases. Based on the CDR3 plus reference TRBV19 and TRBJ2-2, the full variable domain is DGGITQSPKYLFRKEGQNVTLSCEQNLNHDAMYWYRQDPGQGLRLIYYSQIVNDFQKGDIAEGYSVSREKKESFPLTVTSAQKNPTAFYLCASTQNTGELFFGEGSRLTVL.